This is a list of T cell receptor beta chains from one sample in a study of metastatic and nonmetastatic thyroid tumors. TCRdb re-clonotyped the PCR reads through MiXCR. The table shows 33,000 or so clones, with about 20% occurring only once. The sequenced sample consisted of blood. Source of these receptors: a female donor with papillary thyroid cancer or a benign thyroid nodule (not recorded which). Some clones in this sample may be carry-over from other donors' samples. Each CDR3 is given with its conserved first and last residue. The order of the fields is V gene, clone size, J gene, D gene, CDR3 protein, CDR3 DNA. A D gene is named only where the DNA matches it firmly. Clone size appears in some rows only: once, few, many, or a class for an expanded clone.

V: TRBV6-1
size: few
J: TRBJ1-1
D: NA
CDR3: CASSERREGWNTEAFF
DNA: TGTGCCAGCAGTGAAAGGAGGGAGGGCTGGAACACTGAAGCTTTCTTT

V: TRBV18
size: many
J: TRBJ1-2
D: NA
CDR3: CASSPDTTSGYTF
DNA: TGTGCCAGCTCACCGGACACGACCTCCGGCTACACCTTC

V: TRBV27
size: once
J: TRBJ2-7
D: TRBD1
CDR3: CASRQGVGPTEQYF
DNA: TGTGCCAGCCGTCAGGGGGTGGGGCCGACCGAGCAGTACTTC

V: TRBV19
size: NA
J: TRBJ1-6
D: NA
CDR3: CASSIQVWVSLHF
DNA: TGTGCCAGTAGTATCCAGGTTTGGGTGTCCCTCCACTTT

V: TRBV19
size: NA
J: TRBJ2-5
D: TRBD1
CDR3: CASSPGTGQETQYF
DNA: TGTGCCAGTAGTCCCGGGACAGGCCAAGAGACCCAGTACTTC

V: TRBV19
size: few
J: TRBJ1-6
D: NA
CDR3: CASTEGGYNSPLHF
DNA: TGTGCCAGTACCGAAGGGGGTTATAATTCACCCCTCCACTTT

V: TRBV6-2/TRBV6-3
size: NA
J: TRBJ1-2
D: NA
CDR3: CASSLQGLRGYTF
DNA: TGTGCCAGCAGTCTACAGGGTCTTCGAGGCTACACCTTC

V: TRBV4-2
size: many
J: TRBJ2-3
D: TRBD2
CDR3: CASSQDGSGGAVDTQYF
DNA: TGTGCCAGCAGCCAGGACGGAAGCGGGGGGGCCGTTGATACGCAGTATTTT

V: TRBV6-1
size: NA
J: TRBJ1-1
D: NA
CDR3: CASSVGKDAFF
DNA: TGTGCCAGCAGTGTAGGGAAGGATGCTTTCTTT

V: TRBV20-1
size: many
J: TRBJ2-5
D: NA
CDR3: CSAGPFFF
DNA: TGCAGTGCCGGGCCTTTTTTCTTC